The 4 T cell receptor beta chains presented below share a single source sample, sequenced in a study of control samples from healthy donors and cancer patients. Assay: immunoSEQ multiplex PCR; the TCRdb copy retains only in-frame clones and omits some. The data show 150,000 to 200,000 clones, almost 90% seen once. Sequenced sample: blood. The receptors shown here come from a man younger than 35 in good health.

This chain joins TRBV6-4 and TRBJ2-7; weak D call: TRBD1 (7 bases). V was shortened by 2 bases and J by 7 bases, with 12 bases between the two germline ends. The CDR3 has 13 amino acids. CDR1 and CDR2 from the germline V gene are MRHNA and SNTAGT. CDR3 sequence: CASSDRQGGEQYF. CDR3 nucleotide sequence: TGTGCCAGCAGTGACCGACAGGGAGGTGAGCAGTACTTC.

Only a few counts were recorded for this clone. This chain links TRBV6-5 with TRBJ1-6; D remains unclear. CDR3 length: 15 residues. CDR1 and CDR2 from the germline V gene are MNHEY and SVGAGI. V was shortened by 0 bases and J by 7 bases, with 10 bases between the two germline ends. This CDR3 reads CASSYSRQGNSPLHF. DNA for the CDR3: TGTGCCAGCAGTTACTCGCGGCAAGGGAATTCACCCCTCCACTTT.

This sequence joins TRBV6-5 and TRBJ2-3, with unresolved D. Trimming left V 6 bases short and J 0 bases short, with 10 bases between. The CDR3 runs to 14 residues. Germline V CDR1 and CDR2: MNHEY, SVGAGI. For the CDR3, the DNA is TGTGCCAGCAGAAGTTCCTACAGCACAGATACGCAGTATTTT. This gives the protein CASRSSYSTDTQYF.

J is TRBJ1-5 and V is TRBV30; D not resolved. Germline V lookup: CDR1 GTSNPN, CDR2 SVGIG (reference sequence). This CDR3 region has 14 residues. V was pared by 2 bases and J by 2 bases, with 10 bases between. The CDR3 protein is CAWSFYQGNQPQHF. The CDR3, as DNA: TGTGCCTGGAGTTTCTACCAGGGCAATCAGCCCCAGCATTTT.